This T cell receptor (beta chain) appears in the sequencing data of a study of control samples from healthy donors and cancer patients. Produced via immunoSEQ multiplex PCR; TCRdb's table is partial and in-frame only. The sample has about 77,000 clones; around 94% are singletons. CDR3 length: 14 amino acids. In germline, CDR1 is MNHNY, CDR2 SVGAGI (reference sequence). V shed 5 bases, J shed 6 bases, and the junction held 10 bases outside the gene matches. The clonotype was recovered from an older woman in good health. The chain links TRBV6-6 to TRBJ2-7, with TRBD2 matching 7 bases. The sample was blood. This chain's CDR3 is CASSPRLASSEQYF. CDR3 DNA sequence: TGTGCCAGCAGTCCTCGACTAGCCAGCAGCGAGCAGTACTTC.